This entry features one T cell receptor beta chain sequence. Its antigen is not known. Between the trimmed V and J ends, which lost 8 bases and 5 bases, there was a span of 20 bases. The CDR3 extends over 15 amino acids. CDR1 and CDR2 from the germline V gene are SEHNR and FQNEAQ (reference sequence). The sample originates from a study of T cell responses to AZD1222 COVID-19 vaccine. The protocol was immunoSEQ multiplex PCR, while the TCRdb copy is restricted to in-frame clones and leaves out a portion. The top ten hold roughly 2.5% of the sample, which has approximately 100,000 clones, about 85% seen once. Study findings and constraints: AZD1222 recipients seropositive at baseline numbered only five to seven. As reported, nearly half of all spike-specific TCRs target variant regions that are unmutated. Donors, mostly white British, included more females; clonal diversity was possibly underestimated.

Second-dose recipients at about 4 or about 12 weeks were treated as one pooled group. The sample consisted of peripheral blood, taken 28 days after the second AZD1222 dose. V is TRBV7-9 and J is TRBJ2-3; possibly TRBD2 for D (5 bases). This TCR derives from an adult who received the AZD1222 COVID-19 vaccine. The CDR3 nucleotides read TGTGCCAGCGCGAGAGGTGAGAGAGCGGTAGATACGCAGTATTTT. Encoded protein: CASARGERAVDTQYF. Variable domain in full (rest from reference TRBV7-9 and TRBJ2-3): DTGVSQNPRHKITKRGQNVTFRCDPISEHNRLYWYRQTLGQGPEFLTYFQNEAQLEKSRLLSDRFSAERPKGSFSTLEIQRTEQGDSAMYLCASARGERAVDTQYFGPGTRLTVL.